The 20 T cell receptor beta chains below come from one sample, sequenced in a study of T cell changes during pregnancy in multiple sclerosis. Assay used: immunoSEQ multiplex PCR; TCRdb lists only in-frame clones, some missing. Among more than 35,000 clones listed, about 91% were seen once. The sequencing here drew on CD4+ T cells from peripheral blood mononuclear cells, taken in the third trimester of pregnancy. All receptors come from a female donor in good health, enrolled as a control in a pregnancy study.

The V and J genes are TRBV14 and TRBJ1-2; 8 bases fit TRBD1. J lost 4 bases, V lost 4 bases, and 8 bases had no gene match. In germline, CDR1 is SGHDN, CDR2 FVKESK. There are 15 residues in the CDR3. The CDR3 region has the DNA TGTGCCAGCAGCCCAGGAACCACAGGGGGCTATGGCTACACCTTC. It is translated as CASSPGTTGGYGYTF.

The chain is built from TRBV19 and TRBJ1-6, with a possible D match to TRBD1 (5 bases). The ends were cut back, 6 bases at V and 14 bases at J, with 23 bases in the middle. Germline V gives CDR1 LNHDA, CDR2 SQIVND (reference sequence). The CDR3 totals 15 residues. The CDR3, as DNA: TGTGCCAGTAGCCGACCCGGGACTGATATATCGGCCCTCCACTTT. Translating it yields CASSRPGTDISALHF.

Here the CDR3 DNA reads TGTGCCAGCAGATCGGGGGGCGGGGAGCTGTTTTTT. Protein: CASRSGGGELFF. The genes are TRBV7-3 and TRBJ2-2, with 7 bases matching TRBD2. V lost 6 bases and J lost 7; bases outside the gene matches: 2. The CDR3 extends over 12 amino acids. Germline values: CDR1 SGHTA, CDR2 FQGTGA.

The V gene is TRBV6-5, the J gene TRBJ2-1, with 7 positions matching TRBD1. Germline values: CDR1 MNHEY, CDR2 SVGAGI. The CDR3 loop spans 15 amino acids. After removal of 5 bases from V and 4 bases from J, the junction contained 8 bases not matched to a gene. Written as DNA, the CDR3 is TGTGCCAGCAGTACAGCTGGGACAGCTTACAATGAGCAGTTCTTC. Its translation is CASSTAGTAYNEQFF.

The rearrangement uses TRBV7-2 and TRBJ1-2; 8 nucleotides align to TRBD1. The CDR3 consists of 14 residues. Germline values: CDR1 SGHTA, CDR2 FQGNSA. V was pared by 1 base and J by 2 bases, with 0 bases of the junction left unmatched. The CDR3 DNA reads TGTGCCAGCAGCTTAGGACAGGGGAACTATGGCTACACCTTC. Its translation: CASSLGQGNYGYTF.

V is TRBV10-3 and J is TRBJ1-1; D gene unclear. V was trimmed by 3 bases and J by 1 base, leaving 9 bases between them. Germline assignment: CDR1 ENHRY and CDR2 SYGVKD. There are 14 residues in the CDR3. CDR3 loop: CAISEPTQNTEAFF. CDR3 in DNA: TGTGCCATCAGTGAACCGACACAGAACACTGAAGCTTTCTTT.

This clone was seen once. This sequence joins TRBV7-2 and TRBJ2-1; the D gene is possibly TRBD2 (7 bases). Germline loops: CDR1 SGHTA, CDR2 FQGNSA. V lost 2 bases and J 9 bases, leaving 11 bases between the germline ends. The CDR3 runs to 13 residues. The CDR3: CASSLSRGLEQFF. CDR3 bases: TGTGCCAGCAGCTTATCGCGGGGGCTTGAGCAGTTCTTC.

DNA for the CDR3: TGTGCCAGCAGTGCGGCGCTTTCACTAGCCGGGACCTACGAGCAGTACTTC. This translates into CASSAALSLAGTYEQYF. V gene TRBV2 combines with J gene TRBJ2-7, with D perhaps matching TRBD2 (6 bases). The V gene's germline CDR1 is SNHLY and CDR2 FYNNEI. Trimming cost V 4 bases and J 2 bases, with 21 bases left between them. CDR3 size: 17 residues.

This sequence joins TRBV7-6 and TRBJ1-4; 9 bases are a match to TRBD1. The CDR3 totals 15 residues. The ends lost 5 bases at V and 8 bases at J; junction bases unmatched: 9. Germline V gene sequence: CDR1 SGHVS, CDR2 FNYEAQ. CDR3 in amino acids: CASSRPGTGREKLFF. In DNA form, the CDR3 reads TGTGCCAGCAGCCGACCGGGGACAGGGAGGGAAAAACTGTTTTTT.

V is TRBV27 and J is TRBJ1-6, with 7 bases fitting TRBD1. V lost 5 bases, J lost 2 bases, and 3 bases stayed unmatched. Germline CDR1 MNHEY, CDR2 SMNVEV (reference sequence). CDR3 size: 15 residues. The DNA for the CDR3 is TGTGCCAGCAGTCCGACAGGGCCCTATAATTCACCCCTCCACTTT. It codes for CASSPTGPYNSPLHF.

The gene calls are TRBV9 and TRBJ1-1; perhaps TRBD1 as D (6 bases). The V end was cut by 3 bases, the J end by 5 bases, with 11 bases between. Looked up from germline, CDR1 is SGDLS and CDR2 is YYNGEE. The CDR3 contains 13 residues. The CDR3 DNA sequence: TGTGCCAGCAGCGAGGACAGACGTACTGAAGCTTTCTTT. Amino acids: CASSEDRRTEAFF. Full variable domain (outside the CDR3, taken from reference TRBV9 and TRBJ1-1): DSGVTQTPKHLITATGQRVTLRCSPRSGDLSVYWYQQSLDQGLQFLIQYYNGEERAKGNILERFSAQQFPDLHSELNLSSLELGDSALYFCASSEDRRTEAFFGQGTRLTVV.

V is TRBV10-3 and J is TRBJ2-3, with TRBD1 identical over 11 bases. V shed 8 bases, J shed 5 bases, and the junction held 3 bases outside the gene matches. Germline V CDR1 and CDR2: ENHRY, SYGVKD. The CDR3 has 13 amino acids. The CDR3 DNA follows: TGTGCCATCGGGACAGGGGGTAAAGATACGCAGTATTTT. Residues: CAIGTGGKDTQYF.

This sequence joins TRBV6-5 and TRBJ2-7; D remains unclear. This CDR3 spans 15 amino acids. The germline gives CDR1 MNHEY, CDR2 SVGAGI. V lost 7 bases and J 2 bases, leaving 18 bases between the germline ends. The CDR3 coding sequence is TGTGCCAGCACCCCCATGATGGGTCGGGCCTACGAGCAGTACTTC. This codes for CASTPMMGRAYEQYF.

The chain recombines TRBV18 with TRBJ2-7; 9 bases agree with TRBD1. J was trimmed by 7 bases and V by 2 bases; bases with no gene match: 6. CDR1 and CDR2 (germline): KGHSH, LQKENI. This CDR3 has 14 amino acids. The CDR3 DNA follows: TGTGCCAGCTCACCAACTACAGGGGGCAGGGAGCAGTACTTC. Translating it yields CASSPTTGGREQYF. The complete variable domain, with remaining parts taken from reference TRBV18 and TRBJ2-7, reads NAGVMQNPRHLVRRRGQEARLRCSPMKGHSHVYWYRQLPEEGLKFMVYLQKENIIDESGMPKERFSAEFPKEGPSILRIQQVVRGDSAAYFCASSPTTGGREQYFGPGTRLTVT.

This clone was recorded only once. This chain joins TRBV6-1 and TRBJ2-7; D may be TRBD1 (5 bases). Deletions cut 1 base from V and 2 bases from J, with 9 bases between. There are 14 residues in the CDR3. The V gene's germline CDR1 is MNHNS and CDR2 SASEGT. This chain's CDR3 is CASSEVWGTYEQYF. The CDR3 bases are TGTGCCAGCAGTGAAGTGTGGGGCACCTACGAGCAGTACTTC.

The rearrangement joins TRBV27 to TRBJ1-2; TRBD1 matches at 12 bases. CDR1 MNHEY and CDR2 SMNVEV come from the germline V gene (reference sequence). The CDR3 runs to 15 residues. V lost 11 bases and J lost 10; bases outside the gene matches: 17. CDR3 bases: TGTGCCGCAGCGAAGCCCGGGACAGGGGGCTCCGACTACACCTTC. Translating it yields CAAAKPGTGGSDYTF.

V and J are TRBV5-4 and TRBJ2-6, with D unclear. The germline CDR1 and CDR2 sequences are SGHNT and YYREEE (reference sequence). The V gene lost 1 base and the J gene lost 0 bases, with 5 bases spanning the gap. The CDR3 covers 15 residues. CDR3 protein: CASSLTSSGANVLTF. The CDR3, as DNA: TGTGCCAGCAGCTTGACTTCCTCTGGGGCCAACGTCCTGACTTTC. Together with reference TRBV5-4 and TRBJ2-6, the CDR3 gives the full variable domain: ETGVTQSPTHLIKTRGQQVTLRCSSQSGHNTVSWYQQALGQGPQFIFQYYREEENGRGNFPPRFSGLQFPNYSSELNVNALELDDSALYLCASSLTSSGANVLTFGAGSRLTVL.

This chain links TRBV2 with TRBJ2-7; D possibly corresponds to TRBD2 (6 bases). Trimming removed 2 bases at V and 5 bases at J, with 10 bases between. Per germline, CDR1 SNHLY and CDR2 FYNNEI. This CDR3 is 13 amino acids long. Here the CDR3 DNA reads TGTGCCAGCAGTGAACAGGGAGGTAACGAGCAGTACTTC. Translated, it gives CASSEQGGNEQYF.

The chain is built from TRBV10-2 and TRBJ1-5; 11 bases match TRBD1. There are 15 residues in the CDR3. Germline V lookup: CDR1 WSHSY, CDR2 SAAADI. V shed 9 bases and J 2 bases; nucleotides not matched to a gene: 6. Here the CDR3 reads CASWTGGAGNQPQHF. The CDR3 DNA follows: TGCGCCAGTTGGACAGGGGGCGCGGGCAATCAGCCCCAGCATTTT.

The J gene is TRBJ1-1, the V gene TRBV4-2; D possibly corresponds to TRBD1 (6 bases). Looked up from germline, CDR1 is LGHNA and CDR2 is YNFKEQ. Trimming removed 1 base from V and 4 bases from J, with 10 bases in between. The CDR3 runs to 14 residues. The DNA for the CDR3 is TGTGCCAGCAGCCAAGCCACAGGGACCACTGAAGCTTTCTTT. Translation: CASSQATGTTEAFF.